This TCR beta chain was observed in a study of blood T cell repertoires in COVID-19. Study summary: The cDNA or gDNA used as material had been derived from T cells, B-cell-depleted T cells, or PBMCs.

This CDR3 contains 14 residues. V shed 4 bases, J shed 6 bases, and the junction held 8 bases outside the gene matches. Germline V gives CDR1 SGHKS, CDR2 YYEKEE (reference sequence). TCRdb keeps only in-frame clones here, not all; method: immunoSEQ multiplex PCR. The sample contains roughly 400,000 clones, less than 95% of which appear only once. Two negative PCRs, clearance, or symptom resolution characterized the recovered Cohort 3 donors. The material sequenced was PBMCs or T cells enriched from blood (not recorded which). The gene calls are TRBV5-5 and TRBJ2-7, with TRBD1 matching over 9 bases. The source is a man aged 18 to 29 who had recovered from COVID-19. The CDR3 sequence is CASSPGTGTVEQYF. The CDR3 DNA reads TGTGCCAGCAGCCCCGGGACAGGGACGGTCGAGCAGTACTTC.